One and the same sample provided the 15 T cell receptor beta chains below, sequenced in a study of cytomegalovirus exposure and HLA in healthy donors (dated 2017 in TCRdb). Library method: the immunoSEQ multiplex PCR assay. A mixture of 60 forward primers for TCR Vbeta segments and 13 reverse primers for TCR Jbeta segments was used in the multiplex PCR. This is the immuneACCESS table as TCRdb keeps it, with only in-frame sequences that have V and J called. A part of the clones is gone; compared with another copy, unresolved V genes explain less than half, and the rest is unexplained. The sample has about 110,000 clones on record. The ten top clones hold roughly 3.7% of the sample. Sequenced material: PBMCs. The receptors here all came from a man in his thirties or forties in good health and CMV-seronegative.

The DNA of the CDR3 is TGTGCCAGTAGTATAATGGGGACAGTAGATAATTCACCCCTCCACTTT. As protein: CASSIMGTVDNSPLHF. This chain uses TRBV19 with TRBJ1-6; TRBD1 aligns across 7 bases. Germline loops: CDR1 LNHDA, CDR2 SQIVND (reference sequence). Trimming removed 2 bases from V and 5 bases from J; junction bases left unmatched: 6. The CDR3 extends over 16 amino acids.

The rearrangement links TRBV10-3 to TRBJ2-2, with D perhaps TRBD2 (5 bases). This CDR3 is 17 amino acids long. The germline V gene has CDR1 ENHRY and CDR2 SYGVKD. The V gene lost 5 bases and the J gene lost 0 bases, with 16 bases spanning the gap. CDR3: CAISPFLGVSNTGELFF. The CDR3 DNA reads as TGTGCCATCAGTCCCTTCCTCGGGGTGTCGAACACCGGGGAGCTGTTTTTT.

The chain is built from TRBV12-5 and TRBJ1-5; maybe TRBD1 (5 bases). The V gene lost 0 bases and the J gene lost 1 base, with 13 bases spanning the gap. The CDR3 runs to 17 residues. Germline V gene lookup returns CDR1 LGHNT and CDR2 FRNRAP. This chain's CDR3 is CASGLVPSRASNQPQHF. The CDR3 region has the DNA TGTGCTAGTGGTTTGGTACCTTCCAGGGCGAGCAATCAGCCCCAGCATTTT. Filled out from reference TRBV12-5 and TRBJ1-5, the complete variable domain reads DARVTQTPRHKVTEMGQEVTMRCQPILGHNTVFWYRQTMMQGLELLAYFRNRAPLDDSGMPKDRFSAEMPDATLATLKIQPSEPRDSAVYFCASGLVPSRASNQPQHFGDGTRLSIL.

The chain employs TRBV4-1 and TRBJ2-5; D might be TRBD2 (6 bases). The CDR3 sequence is 13 residues long. V was clipped by 4 bases and J by 5 bases, with 11 bases between them. Germline CDR1 is MGHRA and CDR2 is YSYEKL. Here the CDR3 reads CASSRLEPETQYF. CDR3 sequence (DNA): TGCGCCAGCAGCCGACTAGAGCCGGAGACCCAGTACTTC.

The genes are TRBV14 and TRBJ2-1, with D perhaps TRBD2 (7 bases). The CDR3 is 15 amino acids. The germline V and J ends were trimmed by 0 bases and 2 bases, with 8 bases remaining between them. CDR1 and CDR2 (germline): SGHDN, FVKESK. The CDR3 DNA reads TGTGCCAGCAGCCAAGACGGGGGGCCCTACAATGAGCAGTTCTTC. Translated, it gives CASSQDGGPYNEQFF.

V and J are TRBV28 and TRBJ1-6; TRBD1 is a possible D gene (6 bases). V was cut by 6 bases and J by 3 bases, with 15 bases left in between. This CDR3 region has 16 residues. CDR1 and CDR2 from the germline V gene are MDHEN and SYDVKM. In nucleotides, the CDR3 is TGTGCCAGCAGCCCCTTACCGACAGGCTATAATTCACCCCTCCACTTT. It yields the protein CASSPLPTGYNSPLHF.

The chain recombines TRBV10-3 with TRBJ2-1; D remains ambiguous. Germline lookup yields CDR1 ENHRY and CDR2 SYGVKD. The V gene lost 6 bases and the J gene lost 4 bases, with 13 bases spanning the gap. The CDR3 spans 14 residues. Written as DNA, the CDR3 is TGTGCCATCAGAGAGAGATCCGGTTACAATGAGCAGTTCTTC. This translates into CAIRERSGYNEQFF.

J is TRBJ2-3 and V is TRBV5-1; 12 bases are shared with TRBD2. This CDR3 comprises 16 residues. Looked up from germline, CDR1 is SGHRS and CDR2 is YFSETQ. Trimming took 4 bases from V and 0 from J; bases not matched to a gene: 3. DNA for the CDR3: TGCGCCAGCAGCCCGGGACTAGCGGGTAGCACAGATACGCAGTATTTT. Translating it yields CASSPGLAGSTDTQYF.

CDR3 sequence (DNA): TGCGCCAGCAGCCGCCCAAGCTCTGGCACTGAAGCTTTCTTT. It yields the protein CASSRPSSGTEAFF. The V gene is TRBV4-1, the J gene TRBJ1-1; the D is unclear. V lost 4 bases and J 4 bases, leaving 13 bases between the germline ends. Per the germline V gene, CDR1 is MGHRA and CDR2 is YSYEKL. This CDR3 has 14 amino acids.

The J gene is TRBJ1-6, the V gene TRBV7-2, with D perhaps matching TRBD1 (6 bases). V lost 5 bases, J lost 5 bases, and 13 bases lay in between. Germline CDR1 reads SGHTA; CDR2 reads FQGNSA. CDR3 size: 15 residues. CDR3 DNA: TGTGCCAGCAGCGAACAGGGTGGCCATAATTCACCCCTCCACTTT. It codes for CASSEQGGHNSPLHF.

The V and J genes are TRBV4-3 and TRBJ2-5; D not resolved. V was shortened by 2 bases and J by 5 bases, with 18 bases between the two germline ends. Germline assignment: CDR1 LGHNA and CDR2 YSLEER. CDR3 length equals 16 residues. The CDR3 DNA sequence: TGCGCCAGCAGCCAAACCGGAGCCTCCCCACGGGAGACCCAGTACTTC. Translation gives CASSQTGASPRETQYF.

This rearrangement joins TRBV5-4 to TRBJ1-1; a weak D match, TRBD1 (6 bases). CDR3 size: 15 residues. V was shortened by 3 bases and J by 5 bases, with 17 bases between the two germline ends. Germline CDR1 is SGHNT and CDR2 is YYREEE (reference sequence). CDR3 sequence: CASSSPGQGNTEAFF. The CDR3 DNA follows: TGTGCCAGCAGCTCACCGGGACAAGGGAATACTGAAGCTTTCTTT.

V usage is TRBV27 and J usage is TRBJ2-7; 9 bases map to TRBD1. CDR3 size: 13 residues. Losses at the gene ends were 10 bases for V and 3 bases for J; bases not matched to a gene: 7. Germline CDR1 is MNHEY and CDR2 is SMNVEV (reference sequence). Written as DNA, the CDR3 is TGTGCCACCGCCGGGACAGGGTACTACGAGCAGTACTTC. This encodes CATAGTGYYEQYF.

This rearrangement joins TRBV4-1 to TRBJ1-4; the match to TRBD1 covers 11 bases. After removal of 6 bases from V and 8 bases from J, the junction contained 8 bases not matched to a gene. The CDR3 runs to 15 residues. Germline V lookup: CDR1 MGHRA, CDR2 YSYEKL. CDR3 sequence: CASRMDRGREEKLFF. CDR3 DNA: TGCGCCAGCAGAATGGACAGGGGGCGGGAAGAAAAACTGTTTTTT.

The chain uses TRBV7-9 and TRBJ2-5; the match to TRBD1 covers 8 bases. Germline V gives CDR1 SEHNR, CDR2 FQNEAQ (reference sequence). The CDR3 contains 16 residues. Germline trimming cut 2 bases from V and 4 bases from J; bases unmatched to any gene: 9. The CDR3 here is CASSLWAGGVGETQYF. The CDR3, as DNA: TGTGCCAGCAGCTTATGGGCAGGGGGCGTGGGAGAGACCCAGTACTTC.